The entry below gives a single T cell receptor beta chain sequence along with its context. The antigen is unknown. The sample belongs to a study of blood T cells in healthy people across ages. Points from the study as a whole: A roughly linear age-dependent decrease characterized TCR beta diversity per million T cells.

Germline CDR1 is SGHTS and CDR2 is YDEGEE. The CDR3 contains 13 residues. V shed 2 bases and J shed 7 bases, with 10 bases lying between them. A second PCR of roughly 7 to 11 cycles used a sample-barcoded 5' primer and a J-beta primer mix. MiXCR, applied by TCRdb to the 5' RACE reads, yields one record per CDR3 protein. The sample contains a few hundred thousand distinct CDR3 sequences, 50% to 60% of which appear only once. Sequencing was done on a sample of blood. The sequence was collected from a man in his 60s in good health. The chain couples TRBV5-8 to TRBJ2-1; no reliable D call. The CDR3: CASSFAVRNEQFF. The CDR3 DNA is TGTGCCAGCAGCTTCGCGGTTCGGAATGAGCAGTTCTTC.